These T cell receptor beta chains were read from a single sample in a study of naive and memory T cell subsets. One entry per CDR3 protein, called by TCRdb with MiXCR from the UMI-ligation and nested PCR reads. The sample lists 120,000 to 150,000 distinct CDR3 sequences; 22% were seen once. What was sequenced was naive CD4+ T cells from blood. The receptors stem from a human donor in good health. The CDR3 runs from the conserved cysteine through the conserved F or W. A D gene is named only where the DNA matches it firmly. Not every row has a clone size; where given, it reads once, few, many or a size class.

>many|TRBV5-4|TRBJ2-1|.
CASSSGTRGSYNEQFF
TGTGCCAGCAGCTCCGGCACTAGGGGTTCCTACAATGAGCAGTTCTTC
>few|TRBV7-2|TRBJ2-7|.
CASSLAWGARYEQYF
TGTGCCAGCAGCTTAGCGTGGGGAGCTAGGTACGAGCAGTACTTC
>few|TRBV6-1|TRBJ2-3|.
CASSESSLDTQYF
TGTGCCAGCAGTGAATCTAGTCTAGATACGCAGTATTTT
>many|TRBV29-1|TRBJ2-1|.
CSAGRGTYNEQFF
TGCAGCGCCGGAAGGGGAACCTACAATGAGCAGTTCTTC
>few|TRBV11-3|TRBJ2-5|.
CASSLGAGTEETQYF
TGTGCCAGCAGCTTAGGGGCAGGGACTGAAGAGACCCAGTACTTC
>.|TRBV5-4|TRBJ2-1|.
CASSLPDWAEQFF
TGTGCCAGCAGCTTGCCGGACTGGGCTGAGCAGTTCTTC
>.|TRBV10-3|TRBJ2-1|TRBD2
CAISESGLAGIEQFF
TGTGCCATCAGTGAGTCGGGACTAGCGGGAATTGAGCAGTTCTTC
>.|TRBV6-1|TRBJ2-3|.
CASSVGSTDTQYF
TGTGCCAGCAGTGTCGGAAGCACAGATACGCAGTATTTT
>few|TRBV20-1|TRBJ2-3|.
CSARVAWGTDTQYF
TGCAGTGCTAGAGTGGCTTGGGGCACAGATACGCAGTATTTT
>.|TRBV5-5|TRBJ2-7|.
CASSFRVGYEQYF
TGTGCCAGCAGCTTCAGGGTAGGGTACGAGCAGTACTTC
>many|TRBV11-2|TRBJ2-5|TRBD1
CASSYDRGETQYF
TGTGCCAGCAGCTATGACAGGGGAGAGACCCAGTACTTC